The next 2 T cell receptor beta chains were all read from a single sample in a study of OX40 agonist ivuxolimab in advanced cancers. The receptor library was made with the immunoSEQ multiplex PCR assay. Entries here come from immuneACCESS through TCRdb and include only in-frame sequences with V and J called. Some clones fail to appear in such tables; in the studies checked, an unresolved V gene covers under half of the shortfall, and the cause of the remainder is unknown. Within this sample are 69,000 or so clones, with approximately 92% of them counted one time only. Jointly, the top ten make up around 6.5% of the sample. The sample here was CD4+ or CD8+ T cells sorted from blood, taken in a trial of the OX40 agonist ivuxolimab. These receptors came from an adult with an advanced solid tumor such as melanoma, head and neck, liver or kidney cancer.

A remark on this clone: A single base separates this from a much larger clone, so it may be a read error. The final CDR3 position lacks the conserved phenylalanine or tryptophan, pointing to a likely read error. V and J are TRBV28 and TRBJ1-1; D remains unclear. The CDR3 is made up of 12 amino acids. Trimming shortened V by 5 bases and J by 4 bases, and 8 bases separated the two germline ends. The germline V gene encodes CDR1 MDHEN and CDR2 SYDVKM. The CDR3 bases are TGTGCCAGCAGTCTTCGGGGCACTGAAGCTTTCCTT. Translating gives CASSLRGTEAFL.

V is TRBV9 and J is TRBJ2-5; D unclear. Per germline, CDR1 SGDLS and CDR2 YYNGEE. V lost 0 bases and J 2 bases, leaving 11 bases between the germline ends. This CDR3 is built from 15 residues. DNA for the CDR3: TGTGCCAGCAGCGTAGTGGGCGGACCACAAGAGACCCAGTACTTC. It is translated as CASSVVGGPQETQYF.